One and the same sample provided the 7 T cell receptor beta chains below, sequenced in a study of Ad26.COV2.S vaccination and SARS-CoV-2 variants. Sample treatment: about 20 received Ad26.COV2.S at low or high dose, single or two shots; about five received placebo; per-sample allocation not given. Samples were taken on day 63 after the first vaccine or placebo injection. The protocol was immunoSEQ multiplex PCR, while the TCRdb copy is restricted to in-frame clones and leaves out a portion. The repertoire has about 350,000 clones, 80% to 90% of them found once; the top ten carry roughly 3.5%. This material consisted of peripheral blood, taken in a trial of Ad26.COV2.S vaccine versus placebo. The receptors here all came from a person aged 18-60 years who received the Ad26.COV2.S COVID-19 vaccine or a placebo.

The chain recombines TRBV5-1 with TRBJ1-6; maybe TRBD1 (5 bases). This CDR3 region has 15 residues. Germline V gene sequence: CDR1 SGHRS, CDR2 YFSETQ. V gave up 5 bases and J gave up 5 bases, with 14 bases separating them. The CDR3: CASRAPGRDNSPLHF. The CDR3 DNA is TGCGCCAGCAGGGCCCCGGGACGGGATAATTCACCCCTCCACTTT. Filled out from reference TRBV5-1 and TRBJ1-6, the complete variable domain reads KAGVTQTPRYLIKTRGQQVTLSCSPISGHRSVSWYQQTPGQGLQFLFEYFSETQRNKGNFPGRFSGRQFSNSRSEMNVSTLELGDSALYLCASRAPGRDNSPLHFGNGTRLTVT.

The chain joins TRBV7-2 to TRBJ2-7, with D maybe TRBD2 (5 bases). Germline V gene lookup returns CDR1 SGHTA and CDR2 FQGNSA. V lost 1 base and J 6 bases, leaving 19 bases between the germline ends. This CDR3 has 16 amino acids. The CDR3 loop reads CASSLGRAGQRSEQYF. The DNA for the CDR3 is TGTGCCAGCAGCTTAGGTCGGGCGGGCCAGAGGTCCGAGCAGTACTTC.

The chain joins TRBV14 to TRBJ2-1; D is possibly TRBD1 or TRBD2 (6 bases each). Trimming removed 6 bases from V and 5 bases from J, with 17 bases in between. Germline V CDR1 and CDR2: SGHDN, FVKESK. There are 15 residues in the CDR3. Here the CDR3 reads CASSYRYREDNEQFF. In DNA, the CDR3 is TGTGCCAGCAGTTACAGATACAGGGAGGACAATGAGCAGTTCTTC.

This sequence joins TRBV19 and TRBJ2-1; no clear D gene. The length of the CDR3 is 15 residues. Germline V gene sequence: CDR1 LNHDA, CDR2 SQIVND (reference sequence). V was cut by 1 base and J by 10 bases, with 17 bases left in between. In nucleotides, the CDR3 is TGTGCCAGTAGTATAGGAGGCCCCTACGGAATAGAGCAGTTCTTC. Translation: CASSIGGPYGIEQFF. Together with reference TRBV19 and TRBJ2-1, the CDR3 gives the full variable domain: DGGITQSPKYLFRKEGQNVTLSCEQNLNHDAMYWYRQDPGQGLRLIYYSQIVNDFQKGDIAEGYSVSREKKESFPLTVTSAQKNPTAFYLCASSIGGPYGIEQFFGPGTRLTVL.

The chain is built from TRBV28 and TRBJ2-5, with 16 nucleotides matching TRBD2. The CDR3 is 18 amino acids. Germline assignment: CDR1 MDHEN and CDR2 SYDVKM. The V and J ends lost 2 bases and 5 bases, in that order; junction bases with no gene match: 8. CDR3 protein: CASSLAGTSGRAGETQYF. The CDR3 DNA is TGTGCCAGCAGTTTAGCCGGGACTAGCGGGAGGGCCGGTGAGACCCAGTACTTC.

The chain carries TRBV7-9 and TRBJ1-2, with D possibly matching TRBD1 (6 bases). CDR3 size: 16 residues. CDR1 SEHNR and CDR2 FQNEAQ come from the germline V gene (reference sequence). V lost 4 bases and J lost 7, with 22 bases in between. CDR3 DNA: TGTGCCAGCAGCTCCAGAACTTCGGGGGCACTTTCTGGCTACACCTTC. It codes for CASSSRTSGALSGYTF.

This chain joins TRBV13 and TRBJ1-2, with TRBD1 matching 7 bases. Germline lookup yields CDR1 PRHDT and CDR2 FYEKMQ (reference sequence). This CDR3 comprises 15 residues. With 1 base clipped from V and 4 bases from J, the junction kept 6 bases outside the gene matches. The CDR3 DNA is TGTGCCAGCAGCTTAGTGGGACAGCCAGCCTATGGCTACACCTTC. Residues: CASSLVGQPAYGYTF.